Described below is a single T cell receptor (beta chain) sequence and its context. This sample is drawn from a study of blood T cell repertoires in COVID-19. Study overall: Samples came from the United States, Italy and Spain, spanning acute and convalescent COVID-19. T cells, B-cell-depleted T cells, or PBMCs provided the cDNA or gDNA that served as material.

Exposed participants came across a COVID-19 case within 2 weeks before study entry. CDR1 and CDR2 from the germline V gene are SEHNR and FQNEAQ (reference sequence). This CDR3 is 15 amino acids long. V trimming: 5 bases; J trimming: 7 bases; junction bases outside the gene matches: 9. Authors' processing steps: Estimated nucleated cell counts came from reference gene primer amplification. Generated by immunoSEQ multiplex PCR, the TCRdb table keeps only in-frame clones and is missing some. V and J calls and clone size are given by that table; D and trimming were obtained from the DNA. The repertoire has 200,000 or so clones, approximately 83% of them found once; the top ten carry approximately 4.9%.

J is TRBJ2-1 and V is TRBV7-9; 9 nucleotides agree with TRBD2. The sample was PBMCs or T cells enriched from blood (not recorded which). The TCR originated in a woman in her 50s who had been exposed to COVID-19. The CDR3, as DNA: TGTGCCAGCAGCCTTCGACTAGCGGATTCGAATGAGCAGTTCTTC. Protein sequence: CASSLRLADSNEQFF.